One sample yielded the 32 T cell receptor beta chains listed below, sequenced in a study of blood T cells in healthy people across ages. Using a J-beta primer mix together with a sample-barcoded 5' primer, a second PCR was run for roughly 7 to 11 cycles. TCRdb re-called the 5' RACE reads with MiXCR, one entry per CDR3 protein. The sample has over 1,500,000 distinct CDR3 sequences, 35% to 50% seen once; the top ten hold roughly 24%. The sample was blood. These receptors all come from a human donor in good health.

DNA for the CDR3: TGTGCCAGCATGGAGAGTGGGGGGGCGTCCGGTGAGCAGTACTTC. Protein: CASMESGGASGEQYF. The chain has TRBV6-5 and TRBJ2-5; perhaps TRBD2 as D (7 bases). Germline V gene data show CDR1 as MNHEY and CDR2 as SVGAGI. The CDR3 length is 15 residues. The germline V and J ends were trimmed by 7 bases and 11 bases, with 26 bases remaining between them.

The chain employs TRBV7-9 and TRBJ2-1, with D hard to call. V lost 2 bases and J 10 bases, leaving 6 bases between the germline ends. Germline assignment: CDR1 SEHNR and CDR2 FQNEAQ (reference sequence). The CDR3 length is 11 residues. The CDR3 loop is CASSLPVEQFF. CDR3 bases: TGTGCCAGCAGCTTACCAGTAGAGCAGTTCTTC.

V usage is TRBV4-2 and J usage is TRBJ1-2, with TRBD1 identical over 8 bases. CDR1 and CDR2 from the germline V gene are LGHNA and YNFKEQ. Trimming removed 6 bases from V and 5 bases from J; junction bases left unmatched: 11. This CDR3 region has 15 residues. CDR3 bases: TGTGCCAGCAGTCAGATGGACAGGGACTTATATGGCTACACCTTC. Its translation: CASSQMDRDLYGYTF.

The V call is TRBV7-8, the J call TRBJ2-3; 15 positions agree with TRBD2. The CDR3 contains 17 residues. The J segment lost 1 base and the V segment lost 4 bases, leaving 3 bases of the junction unmatched. CDR1 is SGHVS and CDR2 is FQNEAQ in the germline V gene. Here the CDR3 DNA reads TGTGCCAGCAGCTACAGGACTAGCGGGGGGGGCACAGATACGCAGTATTTT. Residues: CASSYRTSGGGTDTQYF. The full variable domain, in which reference TRBV7-8 and TRBJ2-3 provide the parts outside the CDR3, is GAGVSQSPRYKVAKRGQDVALRCDPISGHVSLFWYQQALGQGPEFLTYFQNEAQLDKSGLPSDRFFAERPEGSVSTLKIQRTQQEDSAVYLCASSYRTSGGGTDTQYFGPGTRLTVL.

The chain links TRBV18 to TRBJ2-7, with D maybe TRBD1 (5 bases). V was shortened by 0 bases and J by 6 bases, with 12 bases between the two germline ends. The germline CDR1 and CDR2 sequences are KGHSH and LQKENI. The CDR3 length is 14 residues. This chain's CDR3 is CASSPPGRVLEQYF. CDR3 bases: TGTGCCAGCTCACCACCGGGCAGGGTCCTCGAGCAGTACTTC.

The chain uses TRBV5-1 and TRBJ1-1; D gene unclear. In germline, CDR1 is SGHRS, CDR2 YFSETQ. The CDR3 extends over 15 amino acids. V was cut by 4 bases and J by 4 bases, with 17 bases left in between. The DNA of the CDR3 is TGCGCCAGCAGCCCTCTGGGGAGGGTAGGCACTGAAGCTTTCTTT. As protein: CASSPLGRVGTEAFF.

V usage is TRBV27 and J usage is TRBJ1-1; 8 nucleotides match TRBD1. Per germline, CDR1 MNHEY and CDR2 SMNVEV (reference sequence). V dropped 0 bases and J dropped 5; count of bases not matched to a gene: 2. This CDR3 is 14 amino acids long. DNA for the CDR3: TGTGCCAGCAGTTTATCCAGACAGGGGACTGAAGCTTTCTTT. It specifies CASSLSRQGTEAFF.

The chain combines TRBV11-3 with TRBJ2-1; D is perhaps TRBD1 (5 bases). The CDR3 consists of 15 residues. The germline V gene encodes CDR1 SGHNT and CDR2 YENEEA. Trimming took off 5 bases at V and 6 bases at J, with 17 bases between the two ends. In nucleotides, the CDR3 is TGTGCCAGCAGCCCTACCCCAGGGTTCGGCAATGAGCAGTTCTTC. This translates into CASSPTPGFGNEQFF.

This clonotype occurred a few times. CDR3 sequence (DNA): TGTGCCAGCAGCTTAGGTGGGGGGCAGAGGGCAGATACGCAGTATTTT. This translates into CASSLGGGQRADTQYF. The chain joins TRBV7-8 to TRBJ2-3; the D gene could be TRBD1 or TRBD2 (6 bases each). The germline V gene has CDR1 SGHVS and CDR2 FQNEAQ. Between the trimmed V and J ends, which lost 1 base and 4 bases, there was a span of 15 bases. This CDR3 has 16 residues.

The rearrangement uses TRBV5-1 and TRBJ2-1; a weak D match, TRBD2 (5 bases). The CDR3 is 14 amino acids. V shed 4 bases and J shed 6 bases, with 14 bases lying between them. Germline assignment: CDR1 SGHRS and CDR2 YFSETQ. CDR3 sequence reads: CASSRLLASNEQFF. Written as DNA, the CDR3 is TGCGCCAGCAGCCGCCTCCTAGCATCCAATGAGCAGTTCTTC.

This clonotype has a handful of counts. The chain employs TRBV29-1 and TRBJ2-1, with 7 bases lining up with TRBD2. CDR3 length: 21 residues. With 0 bases clipped from V and 0 bases from J, the junction kept 20 bases outside the gene matches. Germline assignment: CDR1 SQVTM and CDR2 ANQGSEA. DNA for the CDR3: TGCAGCGTTGAAGATCCGGCCATTGGGGGGGGGAAACAAAGCTCCTACAATGAGCAGTTCTTC. Translating it yields CSVEDPAIGGGKQSSYNEQFF.

This clonotype showed up many times. The CDR3 bases are TGTGCCATCAGTGACGTGACCTTCGAGCAGTTCTTC. Amino acids: CAISDVTFEQFF. The chain combines TRBV10-3 with TRBJ2-1; D not resolved. V lost 3 bases and J 10 bases, leaving 10 bases between the germline ends. The CDR3 covers 12 residues. Per the germline V gene, CDR1 is ENHRY and CDR2 is SYGVKD.

V usage is TRBV10-3 and J usage is TRBJ2-7; the D call may be TRBD1 or TRBD2 (5 bases each). Germline V CDR1 and CDR2: ENHRY, SYGVKD. The V gene lost 7 bases and the J gene lost 6 bases, with 16 bases spanning the gap. CDR3 size: 13 residues. CDR3 amino acids: CAITGRDSGEQYF. DNA for the CDR3: TGTGCCATCACGGGACGAGATTCCGGCGAGCAGTACTTC.

The rearrangement uses TRBV29-1 and TRBJ1-2; maybe TRBD1 (5 bases). With 6 bases removed from V and 4 bases from J, the gap between germline ends came to 18 bases. The CDR3 contains 14 residues. From germline, CDR1 is SQVTM and CDR2 ANQGSEA. The CDR3 DNA is TGCAGCGTCGCCGAACCGGGACTCCCCTATGGCTACACCTTC. This gives the protein CSVAEPGLPYGYTF.

This clonotype turned up a few times. V usage is TRBV5-1 and J usage is TRBJ2-5; D remains ambiguous. This CDR3 has 15 amino acids. The V gene's germline CDR1 is SGHRS and CDR2 YFSETQ. V was clipped by 1 base and J by 0 bases, with 10 bases between them. CDR3: CASSLNSRDQETQYF. The DNA of the CDR3 is TGCGCCAGCAGCTTGAACAGCAGAGACCAAGAGACCCAGTACTTC.

This clonotype was seen a single time. The chain joins TRBV10-3 to TRBJ2-1; the D gene is possibly TRBD1 (6 bases). Germline assignment: CDR1 ENHRY and CDR2 SYGVKD. The V end lost 10 bases, the J end lost 10 bases, and 20 bases lay between the germline ends. The CDR3 spans 13 residues. Here the CDR3 DNA reads TGTGCCACCAAGGCCAGGGACATGGGAGAGCAGTTCTTC. Its protein is CATKARDMGEQFF.

Regarding this clonotype: Since the CDR3 does not end with the conserved phenylalanine or tryptophan, this likely comes from a read error. The rearrangement joins TRBV12-3 or TRBV12-4 to TRBJ2-3; D gene ambiguous. The V and J ends lost 6 bases and 1 base respectively, with 14 bases between them. The CDR3 is made up of 15 amino acids. This chain's CDR3 is CASRPPGVGTDTQYS. CDR3 sequence (DNA): TGTGCCAGCAGGCCCCCTGGGGTTGGCACAGATACGCAGTATTCT.

The J gene is TRBJ1-4, the V gene TRBV7-9; the D is unclear. V was trimmed by 5 bases and J by 0 bases, leaving 4 bases between them. The germline CDR1 and CDR2 sequences are SEHNR and FQNEAQ (reference sequence). This CDR3 has 13 amino acids. This CDR3 is CASSDSTNEKLFF. The CDR3, as DNA: TGTGCCAGCAGCGACTCAACTAATGAAAAACTGTTTTTT.

The rearrangement links TRBV5-1 to TRBJ1-1; a weak D match, TRBD1 (6 bases). Looked up from germline, CDR1 is SGHRS and CDR2 is YFSETQ. This CDR3 has 15 amino acids. Trimming cost V 4 bases and J 3 bases, with 16 bases left between them. In DNA form, the CDR3 reads TGCGCCAGCAGCACGAGGGGAGGGGGAGACACTGAAGCTTTCTTT. Translation gives CASSTRGGGDTEAFF.

Remarks on this clonotype: A much larger clone sits a single nucleotide away, making a read error possible. The chain is built from TRBV4-3 and TRBJ2-3; D ambiguous. The germline V gene has CDR1 LGHNA and CDR2 YSLEER. CDR3 length equals 13 residues. V lost 0 bases, J lost 2 bases, and 3 bases lay in between. DNA of the CDR3: TGCGCCAGCAGCCAAGACAACACAGATACGCAGTATTTT. It specifies CASSQDNTDTQYF.

This clonotype was observed a few times. Sequence at one end of the junction differs from germline and may be a read error. The chain joins TRBV20-1 to TRBJ2-3; 9 bases are a match to TRBD2. CDR3 length equals 15 residues. Germline V gene data show CDR1 as DFQATT and CDR2 as SNEGSKA (reference sequence). DNA of the CDR3: TGCAGTGCATCCACTCTAGCGGGGACCTCAGATGCGCAGTATTTT. Its translation is CSASTLAGTSDAQYF.

Ten or more counts support this clonotype. The J gene is TRBJ2-7, the V gene TRBV7-2, with D perhaps matching TRBD1 (6 bases). The V end was cut by 5 bases, the J end by 5 bases, with 13 bases between. CDR1 SGHTA and CDR2 FQGNSA come from the germline V gene. This CDR3 contains 13 residues. CDR3 protein: CASSPRPGDEQYF. CDR3 nucleotide sequence: TGTGCCAGCAGCCCTCGGCCAGGGGACGAGCAGTACTTC.

The chain is built from TRBV2 and TRBJ2-4, with 7 bases matching TRBD1. The DNA end is a closer match to TRBJ2-7, so the J assignment may be wrong. Germline V gene data show CDR1 as SNHLY and CDR2 as FYNNEI. This CDR3 is 14 amino acids long. DNA for the CDR3: TGTGCCAGCAGTGAAAGGACAGGCATGTACGAGCAGTACTTC. As protein: CASSERTGMYEQYF.

This clonotype was counted between two and nine times. This CDR3 is CASSRNRETVWSTDTQYF. In nucleotides, the CDR3 is TGCGCCAGCAGCCGTAACAGGGAAACGGTCTGGAGCACAGATACGCAGTATTTT. This rearrangement joins TRBV4-3 to TRBJ2-3, with TRBD1 as a possible D gene (6 bases). V was pared by 4 bases and J by 0 bases, with 20 bases between. The CDR3 totals 18 residues. CDR1 LGHNA and CDR2 YSLEER come from the germline V gene.

The chain combines TRBV28 with TRBJ2-5; 8 bases fit TRBD2. The germline V gene encodes CDR1 MDHEN and CDR2 SYDVKM. This CDR3 is built from 15 residues. V lost 8 bases and J lost 0; bases outside the gene matches: 8. Written as DNA, the CDR3 is TGTGCCAGCCGAGCGGGACTAGGGTACCAAGAGACCCAGTACTTC. It specifies CASRAGLGYQETQYF.

The V call is TRBV7-9, the J call TRBJ2-5; 7 bases are shared with TRBD1. Germline CDR1 is SEHNR and CDR2 is FQNEAQ (reference sequence). The CDR3 extends over 13 amino acids. V was pared by 5 bases and J by 8 bases, with 8 bases of the junction left unmatched. The CDR3, as DNA: TGTGCCAGCAGCCAGGGGGAGATTGGAACCCAGTACTTC. It codes for CASSQGEIGTQYF.

This clonotype was picked up a small number of times. V is TRBV7-2 and J is TRBJ2-6, with 14 bases aligning to TRBD2. CDR3 length: 17 amino acids. V was clipped by 6 bases and J by 2 bases; unmatched bases: 3. CDR1 and CDR2 (germline): SGHTA, FQGNSA. The DNA of the CDR3 is TGTGCCAGCAGTGGGACTAGCGGGGGCGCTGGGGCCAACGTCCTGACTTTC. Translation gives CASSGTSGGAGANVLTF.

The chain combines TRBV20-1 with TRBJ2-7; D is perhaps TRBD1 (5 bases). V shed 0 bases and J shed 5 bases, with 11 bases lying between them. The CDR3 totals 13 residues. Per the germline V gene, CDR1 is DFQATT and CDR2 is SNEGSKA (reference sequence). CDR3: CSARDWTSDEQYF. The CDR3, as DNA: TGCAGTGCTAGAGATTGGACATCCGACGAGCAGTACTTC.

There are a few counts of this clonotype. This chain connects TRBV19 to TRBJ2-3; perhaps D is TRBD1 or TRBD2 (5 bases each). Germline assignment: CDR1 LNHDA and CDR2 SQIVND (reference sequence). The CDR3 is made up of 16 amino acids. The V and J ends lost 7 bases and 1 base respectively, with 18 bases between them. The CDR3 spells CASTPRGLRGTDTQYF. In DNA, the CDR3 is TGTGCCAGTACACCCCGGGGCTTGCGAGGCACAGATACGCAGTATTTT.

Remarks on this clonotype: The junction does not match germline at one end; this may be a read error. The J gene is TRBJ2-7, the V gene TRBV11-2, with no clear D. Per germline, CDR1 SGHAT and CDR2 FQNNGV. The CDR3 consists of 11 residues. The CDR3 sequence is CASSVDYEQYF. The CDR3 DNA follows: TGTGCCAGCAGCGTAGACTACGAGCAGTACTTC.

This clonotype occurred a few times. The chain uses TRBV18 and TRBJ1-1; D is ambiguous. Germline loops: CDR1 KGHSH, CDR2 LQKENI. V shed 6 bases and J shed 5 bases, with 16 bases lying between them. This CDR3 is 14 amino acids long. The CDR3 region has the DNA TGTGCCAGCTCCAAAAGCTGGGATGATACTGAAGCTTTCTTT. Its protein product is CASSKSWDDTEAFF.

The chain is built from TRBV7-2 and TRBJ2-4; 7 bases are a match to TRBD1. The V gene end was trimmed by 7 bases and the J gene end by 13 bases; junction bases not matched to a gene: 16. The CDR3 runs 14 residues. Per germline, CDR1 SGHTA and CDR2 FQGNSA. The CDR3 reads CASIPGPGGIEQYF. CDR3 sequence (DNA): TGTGCCAGCATACCGGGCCCAGGGGGTATTGAGCAGTACTTC.